This entry lists 31 T cell receptor beta chains sequenced from one sample in a study of cytomegalovirus exposure and HLA in healthy donors. Clones were sequenced by immunoSEQ multiplex PCR, and TCRdb holds only the in-frame ones, with some missing. The sample consists of tens of thousands of clones, around 95% of them appearing once. Sequenced input: PBMCs. The source of these receptors is a young woman in good health and CMV-seronegative.

The chain has TRBV7-2 and TRBJ1-6; 10 bases are shared with TRBD1. V gave up 6 bases and J gave up 10 bases; unmatched junction bases: 6. The CDR3 contains 14 residues. Germline V lookup: CDR1 SGHTA, CDR2 FQGNSA. The CDR3 is CASRRQGAWSPLHF. DNA of the CDR3: TGTGCCAGCAGGAGACAGGGGGCATGGTCACCCCTCCACTTT.

This rearrangement joins TRBV7-2 to TRBJ2-3; 7 positions agree with TRBD2. The germline V gene has CDR1 SGHTA and CDR2 FQGNSA. The CDR3 length is 13 residues. V lost 5 bases to trimming and J lost 5 bases; unmatched junction nucleotides: 4. The CDR3 DNA follows: TGTGCCAGCAGCCTTAGCGGGTTAGATACGCAGTATTTT. It specifies CASSLSGLDTQYF.

V usage is TRBV4-1 and J usage is TRBJ2-2; D not certain. Per the germline V gene, CDR1 is MGHRA and CDR2 is YSYEKL. The CDR3 sequence is 15 residues long. The ends were cut back, 0 bases at V and 1 base at J, with 6 bases in the middle. In DNA, the CDR3 is TGCGCCAGCAGCCAAGATGCGGTGAACACCGGGGAGCTGTTTTTT. Translated: CASSQDAVNTGELFF.

The chain couples TRBV5-5 to TRBJ1-1, with D possibly being TRBD1 (5 bases). The CDR3 is made up of 14 amino acids. Germline-derived CDR1 and CDR2 are SGHKS and YYEKEE (reference sequence). V gave up 3 bases and J gave up 1 base, with 10 bases separating them. CDR3 sequence reads: CASSWGGENTEAFF. Written as DNA, the CDR3 is TGTGCCAGCAGCTGGGGGGGGGAGAACACTGAAGCTTTCTTT. The variable domain in full, completed from reference TRBV5-5 and TRBJ1-1, reads DAGVTQSPTHLIKTRGQQVTLRCSPISGHKSVSWYQQVLGQGPQFIFQYYEKEERGRGNFPDRFSARQFPNYSSELNVNALLLGDSALYLCASSWGGENTEAFFGQGTRLTVV.

The V gene is TRBV5-5, the J gene TRBJ1-2, with D possibly TRBD1 on 6 matching bases. Germline CDR1 and CDR2: SGHKS and YYEKEE (reference sequence). Trimming took 0 bases from V and 6 from J, leaving 9 bases between them. CDR3 size: 13 residues. The CDR3 here is CASSLAAGDGYTF. CDR3 DNA sequence: TGTGCCAGCAGCTTGGCGGCAGGGGATGGCTACACCTTC.

This clone has a single count. V is TRBV15 and J is TRBJ2-1; TRBD2 is a possible D gene (6 bases). Germline V CDR1 and CDR2: LNHNV, YYDKDF (reference sequence). Trimming took 0 bases from V and 1 from J, leaving 13 bases between them. The CDR3 sequence is 17 residues long. In DNA form, the CDR3 reads TGTGCCACCAGCAGAGATTTATCGGAGGGTTCCTACAATGAGCAGTTCTTC. It codes for CATSRDLSEGSYNEQFF.

The chain carries TRBV2 and TRBJ1-5; D uncertain. Germline V CDR1 and CDR2: SNHLY, FYNNEI. V gave up 7 bases and J gave up 4 bases, with 11 bases separating them. This CDR3 region has 13 residues. The CDR3 coding sequence is TGTGCCAGCAAGAGGAAACTGAATCAGCCCCAGCATTTT. Protein product: CASKRKLNQPQHF.

The V gene is TRBV5-4, the J gene TRBJ1-1, with D perhaps TRBD1 (6 bases). Trimming cost V 4 bases and J 2 bases, with 12 bases left between them. Germline CDR1 and CDR2: SGHNT and YYREEE (reference sequence). The CDR3 sequence is 14 residues long. The DNA for the CDR3 is TGTGCCAGCAGCAGAGGGGGTTTAAACACTGAAGCTTTCTTT. It is translated as CASSRGGLNTEAFF.

The rearrangement links TRBV29-1 to TRBJ2-2, with D possibly being TRBD2 (5 bases). Germline CDR1 and CDR2: SQVTM and ANQGSEA. The V end lost 4 bases, the J end lost 6 bases, and 21 bases lay between the germline ends. The CDR3 loop spans 16 amino acids. The CDR3 protein is CSVGGVWSSGSGELFF. CDR3 DNA: TGCAGCGTTGGGGGAGTTTGGTCCAGTGGATCCGGGGAGCTGTTTTTT.

The rearrangement uses TRBV30 and TRBJ1-2, with no clear D. The germline V and J ends were trimmed by 3 bases and 3 bases, with 11 bases remaining between them. CDR3 length: 13 residues. The germline gives CDR1 GTSNPN, CDR2 SVGIG (reference sequence). CDR3 in DNA: TGTGCCTGGAGCCCCCGGGGTGACTATGGCTACACCTTC. It specifies CAWSPRGDYGYTF.

This chain connects TRBV25-1 to TRBJ2-5, with D perhaps TRBD1 (6 bases). The CDR3 is 14 amino acids. CDR1 is MGHDK and CDR2 is SYGVNS in the germline V gene. Between the trimmed V and J ends, which lost 0 bases and 5 bases, there was a span of 10 bases. The CDR3 region has the DNA TGTGCCAGCAGTGAATACAGGGGTGTCGAGACCCAGTACTTC. Its translation is CASSEYRGVETQYF.

The J gene is TRBJ2-7, the V gene TRBV19, with TRBD2 matching 9 bases. The CDR3 runs 16 residues. CDR1 and CDR2 from the germline V gene are LNHDA and SQIVND (reference sequence). V shed 6 bases, J shed 4 bases, and the junction held 13 bases outside the gene matches. DNA for the CDR3: TGTGCCAGTAGCCCTGAGGAGCGGGGGGCTCCATACGAGCAGTACTTC. Translated, it gives CASSPEERGAPYEQYF.

The J gene is TRBJ2-3, the V gene TRBV5-1, with D tentatively TRBD1 (5 bases). With 4 bases removed from V and 8 bases from J, the gap between germline ends came to 20 bases. Germline V gene sequence: CDR1 SGHRS, CDR2 YFSETQ. The CDR3 spans 15 residues. CDR3: CASSLTDGHETTQYF. For the CDR3, the DNA is TGCGCCAGCAGCCTGACTGATGGACACGAGACTACGCAGTATTTT.

The chain uses TRBV2 and TRBJ1-2; maybe TRBD1 (5 bases). The germline gives CDR1 SNHLY, CDR2 FYNNEI. This CDR3 comprises 14 residues. Trimming shortened V by 6 bases and J by 5 bases, and 16 bases separated the two germline ends. CDR3 residues: CASSDHGGKYGYTF. Here the CDR3 DNA reads TGTGCCAGCAGCGACCATGGGGGGAAATATGGCTACACCTTC. Drawing the rest from reference TRBV2 and TRBJ1-2, the complete variable domain is EPEVTQTPSHQVTQMGQEVILRCVPISNHLYFYWYRQILGQKVEFLVSFYNNEISEKSEIFDDQFSVERPDGSNFTLKIRSTKLEDSAMYFCASSDHGGKYGYTFGSGTRLTVV.

V gene TRBV7-6 combines with J gene TRBJ1-1, with D possibly TRBD1 on 5 matching bases. The germline gives CDR1 SGHVS, CDR2 FNYEAQ. This CDR3 is 17 amino acids long. Trimming removed 2 bases from V and 5 bases from J, with 21 bases in between. Here the CDR3 DNA reads TGTGCCAGCAGCTTAAATAGGCAGGCGCCATCAGGGACTGAAGCTTTCTTT. Amino acids: CASSLNRQAPSGTEAFF. Drawing the rest from reference TRBV7-6 and TRBJ1-1, the complete variable domain is GAGVSQSPRYKVTKRGQDVALRCDPISGHVSLYWYRQALGQGPEFLTYFNYEAQQDKSGLPNDRFSAERPEGSISTLTIQRTEQRDSAMYRCASSLNRQAPSGTEAFFGQGTRLTVV.

The chain couples TRBV5-5 to TRBJ2-5; D unclear. This CDR3 has 13 amino acids. The V end was cut by 1 base, the J end by 1 base, with 5 bases between. Per germline, CDR1 SGHKS and CDR2 YYEKEE (reference sequence). CDR3 in amino acids: CASSLSGQETQYF. For the CDR3, the DNA is TGTGCCAGCAGCTTGTCAGGCCAAGAGACCCAGTACTTC.

J is TRBJ2-7 and V is TRBV7-3; 7 nucleotides line up with TRBD1. Germline trimming cut 3 bases from V and 3 bases from J; bases unmatched to any gene: 2. The CDR3 has 13 amino acids. The germline gives CDR1 SGHTA, CDR2 FQGTGA. CDR3 coding DNA: TGTGCCAGCAGCTTCGACAGGGACTACGAGCAGTACTTC. Translation gives CASSFDRDYEQYF.

This chain connects TRBV2 to TRBJ2-5; 10 bases match TRBD2. Trimming cost V 1 base and J 1 base; bases outside gene matches: 3. In germline, CDR1 is SNHLY, CDR2 FYNNEI. The CDR3 length is 16 residues. CDR3 in amino acids: CASSEGVAGGQETQYF. DNA of the CDR3: TGTGCCAGCAGTGAAGGGGTAGCGGGGGGCCAAGAGACCCAGTACTTC.

CDR3: CASSFSSGGYNEQFF. In DNA, the CDR3 is TGCGCCAGCAGCTTTTCTAGCGGGGGGTACAATGAGCAGTTCTTC. V and J are TRBV5-1 and TRBJ2-1; 11 nucleotides line up with TRBD2. This CDR3 is 15 amino acids long. CDR1 is SGHRS and CDR2 is YFSETQ in the germline V gene. V was clipped by 2 bases and J by 4 bases; unmatched bases: 2.

This clone was counted once. The chain is built from TRBV27 and TRBJ2-1, with 7 bases fitting TRBD2. With 3 bases clipped from V and 14 bases from J, the junction kept 7 bases outside the gene matches. CDR3 length: 12 residues. CDR1 MNHEY and CDR2 SMNVEV come from the germline V gene (reference sequence). Here the CDR3 reads CASSLGGWLEFF. The CDR3 region has the DNA TGTGCCAGCAGTTTGGGAGGGTGGTTGGAGTTCTTC.

The chain carries TRBV27 and TRBJ1-2, with no clear D. The length of the CDR3 is 15 residues. Trimming stripped 4 bases from V and 4 bases from J, with 16 bases between. The germline V gene has CDR1 MNHEY and CDR2 SMNVEV (reference sequence). The CDR3 nucleotides read TGTGCCAGCAGTTACGTCCGAGGCTATATCTATGGCTACACCTTC. It yields the protein CASSYVRGYIYGYTF.

The chain joins TRBV19 to TRBJ2-2; D is unclear. The V gene's germline CDR1 is LNHDA and CDR2 SQIVND (reference sequence). The V gene lost 7 bases and the J gene lost 4 bases, with 19 bases spanning the gap. The CDR3 totals 16 residues. CDR3 region: CASNRGANPITGELFF. In DNA form, the CDR3 reads TGTGCCAGTAACCGAGGCGCTAATCCCATCACCGGGGAGCTGTTTTTT.

The rearrangement links TRBV27 to TRBJ2-1; 9 nucleotides align to TRBD1. This CDR3 comprises 14 residues. Germline CDR1 and CDR2: MNHEY and SMNVEV (reference sequence). V shed 2 bases, J shed 8 bases, and the junction held 4 bases outside the gene matches. The CDR3 nucleotides read TGTGCCAGCAGTTTAGGACAGGGGTCCCATGAGCAGTTCTTC. Amino acids: CASSLGQGSHEQFF.

CDR3 sequence: CASSLGLRNEQFF. The CDR3 DNA sequence: TGTGCCAGCAGCTTAGGGCTTCGCAATGAGCAGTTCTTC. The chain couples TRBV11-2 to TRBJ2-1; D is undetermined. This CDR3 contains 13 residues. Germline CDR1 is SGHAT and CDR2 is FQNNGV. The V end lost 1 base, the J end lost 6 bases, and 7 bases lay between the germline ends.

This clone was counted a single time. The rearrangement uses TRBV21-1 and TRBJ1-6. TRBV21-1 is a known pseudogene. The CDR3 runs 18 residues. This CDR3 is CASTTAGGKEIYNSPLHF. CDR3 DNA sequence: TGTGCCAGCACGACTGCGGGGGGCAAGGAAATTTATAATTCACCCCTCCACTTT.

This clone was observed a few times. The chain combines TRBV6-4 with TRBJ2-3; TRBD2 aligns across 8 bases. CDR1 is MRHNA, CDR2 SNTAGT, per germline. Trimming cost V 3 bases and J 1 base; bases outside gene matches: 0. This CDR3 spans 14 amino acids. CDR3 in amino acids: CASSERGGTDTQYF. The CDR3 DNA is TGTGCCAGCAGTGAGCGGGGGGGCACAGATACGCAGTATTTT.

The chain is built from TRBV7-3 and TRBJ2-6, with a possible D match to TRBD2 (5 bases). CDR1 and CDR2 from the germline V gene are SGHTA and FQGTGA. Trimming pared 0 bases from V and 2 bases from J, leaving 11 bases between. There are 17 residues in the CDR3. The chain's CDR3 is CASSLTGSKAGANVLTF. As DNA, the CDR3 is TGTGCCAGCAGCTTAACAGGGAGCAAAGCTGGGGCCAACGTCCTGACTTTC.

This sequence joins TRBV10-3 and TRBJ2-2, with D perhaps matching TRBD1 (5 bases). The V gene lost 1 base and the J gene lost 0 bases, with 12 bases spanning the gap. CDR1 is ENHRY and CDR2 is SYGVKD in the germline V gene. The CDR3 runs to 17 residues. CDR3 sequence: CAISELGPETNTGELFF. The DNA of the CDR3 is TGTGCCATCAGTGAGTTGGGGCCGGAAACGAACACCGGGGAGCTGTTTTTT.

The gene calls are TRBV9 and TRBJ2-7; TRBD2 matches at 7 bases. Germline CDR1 and CDR2: SGDLS and YYNGEE. Unmatched junction bases numbered 10, after V lost 4 bases and J lost 3 bases. The CDR3 loop spans 15 amino acids. CDR3 sequence: CASSPQERGRYEQYF. The CDR3 coding sequence is TGTGCCAGCAGCCCACAGGAGCGGGGCCGCTACGAGCAGTACTTC.

The CDR3 nucleotides are TGTGCCAGCAGTTGGGGGCGGGGGGAGAAACTGTTTTTT. Its translation is CASSWGRGEKLFF. The chain employs TRBV6-6 and TRBJ1-4; possibly TRBD1 for D (6 bases). Germline assignment: CDR1 MNHNY and CDR2 SVGAGI (reference sequence). The CDR3 extends over 13 amino acids. The germline V and J ends were trimmed by 4 bases and 11 bases, with 14 bases remaining between them.

The chain joins TRBV7-3 to TRBJ1-1, with 7 bases that match TRBD1. The CDR3 runs 15 residues. Germline CDR1 reads SGHTA; CDR2 reads FQGTGA. After removal of 5 bases from V and 7 bases from J, the junction contained 13 bases not matched to a gene. CDR3 protein: CASSPFPTGVNEAFF. CDR3 in DNA: TGTGCCAGCAGCCCCTTCCCTACAGGGGTGAATGAAGCTTTCTTT.